One sample yielded the 30 T cell receptor beta chains listed below, sequenced in a study of cytotoxic CD8 clonotypes in ibrutinib-treated CLL. Method: immunoSEQ multiplex PCR; TCRdb's copy keeps in-frame clones and lacks some. The sample records around 310,000 clones, about 80% being singletons. Sequenced material: PBMCs, taken before ibrutinib treatment. Receptors originate from a human donor with chronic lymphocytic leukemia.

This clone has more than one count but fewer than ten. This chain links TRBV30 with TRBJ1-5; D is perhaps TRBD1 (6 bases). From germline, CDR1 is GTSNPN and CDR2 SVGIG (reference sequence). With 0 bases removed from V and 11 bases from J, the gap between germline ends came to 14 bases. This CDR3 is built from 13 residues. The CDR3 coding sequence is TGTGCCTGGAGTGTACAGGGTCGCCGGGCCCAGCATTTT. Translated, it gives CAWSVQGRRAQHF.

A single count supports this clone. The chain uses TRBV6-6 and TRBJ1-2, with a possible D match to TRBD1 (5 bases). CDR3 length: 12 residues. V gave up 10 bases and J gave up 6 bases, with 15 bases separating them. Germline loops: CDR1 MNHNY, CDR2 SVGAGI (reference sequence). CDR3 loop: CATGPGGDGYTF. CDR3 nucleotide sequence: TGTGCCACCGGCCCTGGAGGGGATGGCTACACCTTC.

The V and J genes are TRBV5-4 and TRBJ2-5, with 8 bases identical to TRBD2. V gave up 3 bases and J gave up 0 bases; unmatched junction bases: 7. The CDR3 consists of 16 residues. Germline values: CDR1 SGHNT, CDR2 YYREEE (reference sequence). CDR3 region: CASSSRLAPYQETQYF. The CDR3 DNA sequence: TGTGCCAGCAGCTCTCGACTAGCGCCGTACCAAGAGACCCAGTACTTC. Looking up the rest from reference TRBV5-4 and TRBJ2-5 gives the full variable domain: ETGVTQSPTHLIKTRGQQVTLRCSSQSGHNTVSWYQQALGQGPQFIFQYYREEENGRGNFPPRFSGLQFPNYSSELNVNALELDDSALYLCASSSRLAPYQETQYFGPGTRLLVL.

V gene TRBV28 combines with J gene TRBJ2-3, with D unclear. The germline V gene encodes CDR1 MDHEN and CDR2 SYDVKM. The CDR3 runs 14 residues. V lost 1 base, J lost 6 bases, and 11 bases lay in between. In nucleotides, the CDR3 is TGTGCCAGCAGTTTATTGACGGGCATTGATACGCAGTATTTT. It is translated as CASSLLTGIDTQYF.

The CDR3 nucleotides are TGTGCCAGTAAAGGACTAGCCTACGAGCAGTACTTC. Its protein is CASKGLAYEQYF. This chain connects TRBV19 to TRBJ2-7; 7 nucleotides line up with TRBD2. Trimming took 7 bases from V and 2 from J; bases not matched to a gene: 2. This CDR3 contains 12 residues. Germline V gene lookup returns CDR1 LNHDA and CDR2 SQIVND (reference sequence).

The chain joins TRBV7-9 to TRBJ2-7; no clear D gene. CDR1 and CDR2 from the germline V gene are SEHNR and FQNEAQ (reference sequence). Trimming took off 2 bases at V and 0 bases at J, with 5 bases between the two ends. The CDR3 runs to 13 residues. The CDR3 DNA reads as TGTGCCAGCAGCTTACCAGACTCCTACGAGCAGTACTTC. This sequence encodes CASSLPDSYEQYF.

J is TRBJ2-7 and V is TRBV2; 8 positions match TRBD1. CDR3 length: 14 amino acids. The J segment lost 5 bases and the V segment lost 7 bases, leaving 10 bases of the junction unmatched. Germline CDR1 and CDR2: SNHLY and FYNNEI. In DNA form, the CDR3 reads TGTGCCAGCACCCGTCTGCAGGGGGCTCACGAGCAGTACTTC. It specifies CASTRLQGAHEQYF.

The count of this clone is one. The rearrangement joins TRBV7-9 to TRBJ2-2; D remains ambiguous. Germline V CDR1 and CDR2: SEHNR, FQNEAQ (reference sequence). The CDR3 has 15 residues. The V gene lost 4 bases and the J gene lost 1 base, with 10 bases spanning the gap. This CDR3 is CASSSRVGNTGELFF. For the CDR3, the DNA is TGTGCCAGCAGCTCAAGGGTGGGGAACACCGGGGAGCTGTTTTTT. The complete variable domain, with remaining parts taken from reference TRBV7-9 and TRBJ2-2, reads DTGVSQNPRHKITKRGQNVTFRCDPISEHNRLYWYRQTLGQGPEFLTYFQNEAQLEKSRLLSDRFSAERPKGSFSTLEIQRTEQGDSAMYLCASSSRVGNTGELFFGEGSRLTVL.

This rearrangement joins TRBV27 to TRBJ1-5, with no clear D. The CDR3 has 13 residues. The germline V gene has CDR1 MNHEY and CDR2 SMNVEV (reference sequence). The germline V and J ends were trimmed by 0 bases and 4 bases, with 4 bases remaining between them. The CDR3 protein is CASSLSENQPQHF. In nucleotides, the CDR3 is TGTGCCAGCAGTTTATCGGAGAATCAGCCCCAGCATTTT.

The rearrangement links TRBV14 to TRBJ1-2; D is unresolved. The CDR3 runs to 13 residues. The V and J ends lost 1 base and 4 bases respectively, with 7 bases between them. Germline V gene lookup returns CDR1 SGHDN and CDR2 FVKESK. The CDR3 sequence: CASSQGRSYGYTF. As DNA, the CDR3 is TGTGCCAGCAGCCAAGGTCGGAGCTATGGCTACACCTTC.

The V gene is TRBV19, the J gene TRBJ1-2; D ambiguous. V was trimmed by 5 bases and J by 2 bases, leaving 9 bases between them. This CDR3 is 13 amino acids long. Looked up from germline, CDR1 is LNHDA and CDR2 is SQIVND (reference sequence). CDR3 coding DNA: TGTGCCAGTAGTGGTGGGAAGAACTATGGCTACACCTTC. Protein: CASSGGKNYGYTF.

This clone was seen a handful of times. The rearrangement uses TRBV6-5 and TRBJ2-1, with 9 nucleotides matching TRBD1. Germline CDR1 reads MNHEY; CDR2 reads SVGAGI. The CDR3 spans 12 residues. V was clipped by 6 bases and J by 15 bases; unmatched bases: 9. CDR3 coding DNA: TGTGCCAGCAGCCCCCGGACAGGGGTTAGGTTCTTC. Its translation: CASSPRTGVRFF.

J is TRBJ2-1 and V is TRBV7-3, with 10 positions matching TRBD2. The CDR3 is made up of 14 amino acids. Per the germline V gene, CDR1 is SGHTA and CDR2 is FQGTGA. The junction had 7 bases not matched to a gene; V was cut back by 6 bases and J by 8 bases. The CDR3 is CASSRASGSHEQFF. CDR3 bases: TGTGCCAGCAGTAGGGCTAGCGGGAGCCATGAGCAGTTCTTC.

A few counts support this clone. Other DNA variants within this sample encode the same CDR3. The rearrangement uses TRBV29-1 and TRBJ2-1; 14 nucleotides line up with TRBD2. CDR1 is SQVTM, CDR2 ANQGSEA, per germline. The CDR3 sequence is 13 residues long. The junction had 3 bases not matched to a gene; V was cut back by 6 bases and J by 8 bases. The DNA of the CDR3 is TGCAGCGTCGGGACTAGCGGGAGTTATGAGCAGTTCTTC. It specifies CSVGTSGSYEQFF.

The chain recombines TRBV4-3 with TRBJ2-7; 11 bases are shared with TRBD1. The germline CDR1 and CDR2 sequences are LGHNA and YSLEER. The CDR3 runs 15 residues. Trimming removed 2 bases from V and 4 bases from J; junction bases left unmatched: 4. CDR3 loop: CASSQYRDRGYEQYF. The CDR3, as DNA: TGCGCCAGCAGCCAATACCGGGACAGGGGGTACGAGCAGTACTTC.

The V gene is TRBV7-3, the J gene TRBJ2-3; D ambiguous. The germline gives CDR1 SGHTA, CDR2 FQGTGA. The CDR3 consists of 14 residues. V was clipped by 1 base and J by 6 bases, with 11 bases between them. CDR3 DNA sequence: TGTGCCAGCAGCTTAAGCCCGGCGGTCGATACGCAGTATTTT. Protein product: CASSLSPAVDTQYF.

This chain connects TRBV4-3 to TRBJ1-1; D is uncertain. Germline CDR1 is LGHNA and CDR2 is YSLEER. Trimming removed 1 base from V and 5 bases from J, with 11 bases in between. The CDR3 is 14 residues long. CDR3 in amino acids: CASSQGHQGTEAFF. The CDR3 DNA reads TGCGCCAGCAGCCAAGGTCATCAAGGGACTGAAGCTTTCTTT.

V gene TRBV18 combines with J gene TRBJ2-7, with 8 bases identical to TRBD1. The CDR3 length is 15 residues. The V and J ends lost 3 bases and 2 bases, in that order; junction bases with no gene match: 6. The germline gives CDR1 KGHSH, CDR2 LQKENI. CDR3 sequence (DNA): TGTGCCAGCTCACCGCGACAGGGGCGCCCCTACGAGCAGTACTTC. It codes for CASSPRQGRPYEQYF. The variable domain in full, completed from reference TRBV18 and TRBJ2-7, reads NAGVMQNPRHLVRRRGQEARLRCSPMKGHSHVYWYRQLPEEGLKFMVYLQKENIIDESGMPKERFSAEFPKEGPSILRIQQVVRGDSAAYFCASSPRQGRPYEQYFGPGTRLTVT.

The rearrangement links TRBV27 to TRBJ2-7; 8 bases match TRBD1. The CDR3 has 16 amino acids. The germline V gene has CDR1 MNHEY and CDR2 SMNVEV (reference sequence). The trim removed 2 bases at V and 5 bases at J, leaving 11 bases unmatched. The CDR3 reads CASSLRRTGKGDEQYF. The CDR3 DNA is TGTGCCAGCAGTTTACGACGGACAGGGAAGGGGGACGAGCAGTACTTC.

The gene calls are TRBV27 and TRBJ2-1; a possible D gene is TRBD2 (5 bases). The CDR3 sequence is 16 residues long. Per the germline V gene, CDR1 is MNHEY and CDR2 is SMNVEV (reference sequence). V was shortened by 2 bases and J by 2 bases, with 13 bases between the two germline ends. CDR3 residues: CASSLKAALTYNEQFF. The CDR3 DNA reads as TGTGCCAGCAGTTTAAAAGCGGCCCTGACCTACAATGAGCAGTTCTTC.

The rearrangement joins TRBV4-2 to TRBJ2-5; D remains ambiguous. In germline, CDR1 is LGHNA, CDR2 YNFKEQ. The CDR3 sequence is 12 residues long. Trimming removed 5 bases at V and 5 bases at J, with 9 bases between. This chain's CDR3 is CASSTLSETQYF. The CDR3 DNA reads TGTGCCAGCAGCACGCTGTCGGAGACCCAGTACTTC.

This clone occurred once. CDR3 amino acids: CARDTVSYNEQFF. DNA of the CDR3: TGTGCCCGGGACACTGTCTCCTACAATGAGCAGTTCTTC. The chain joins TRBV30 to TRBJ2-1, with TRBD1 as a possible D gene (6 bases). CDR1 GTSNPN and CDR2 SVGIG come from the germline V gene (reference sequence). The CDR3 loop spans 13 amino acids. The V end was cut by 8 bases, the J end by 0 bases, with 11 bases between. The full variable domain, with the rest looked up from reference TRBV30 and TRBJ2-1, is SQTIHQWPATLVQPVGSPLSLECTVEGTSNPNLYWYRQAAGRGLQLLFYSVGIGQISSEVPQNLSASRPQDRQFILSSKKLLLSDSGFYLCARDTVSYNEQFFGPGTRLTVL.

This clone was picked up a small number of times. The chain links TRBV5-1 to TRBJ2-5; D is uncertain. Germline CDR1 is SGHRS and CDR2 is YFSETQ. Trimming took off 3 bases at V and 2 bases at J, with 8 bases between the two ends. The CDR3 runs to 13 residues. The CDR3 DNA reads TGCGCCAGCAGCTCTTCACAGCAAGAGACCCAGTACTTC. Protein sequence: CASSSSQQETQYF.

This chain joins TRBV27 and TRBJ1-4; D might be TRBD1 (6 bases). Trimming cost V 2 bases and J 3 bases, with 19 bases left between them. The CDR3 runs to 18 residues. In germline, CDR1 is MNHEY, CDR2 SMNVEV (reference sequence). In nucleotides, the CDR3 is TGTGCCAGCAGTTTACGGGAACCCCCCTGGGGGCCTAATGAAAAACTGTTTTTT. Its translation: CASSLREPPWGPNEKLFF.

The rearrangement uses TRBV30 and TRBJ2-7, with D perhaps matching TRBD1 or TRBD2 (5 bases each). This CDR3 region has 15 residues. CDR1 is GTSNPN, CDR2 SVGIG, per germline (reference sequence). Trimming left V 0 bases short and J 2 bases short, with 14 bases between. CDR3 residues: CAWSVSPGHTYEQYF. CDR3 bases: TGTGCCTGGAGTGTATCCCCGGGGCATACCTACGAGCAGTACTTC.

This sequence joins TRBV19 and TRBJ1-2; the match to TRBD1 covers 11 bases. The germline gives CDR1 LNHDA, CDR2 SQIVND (reference sequence). The CDR3 has 15 residues. Trimming cost V 2 bases and J 8 bases; bases outside gene matches: 7. CDR3 nucleotide sequence: TGTGCCAGTAGTATATTCGGACAGGGGGCGATCGGCTACACCTTC. Amino acid sequence: CASSIFGQGAIGYTF.

V gene TRBV4-1 combines with J gene TRBJ2-3, with TRBD2 identical over 9 bases. V trimming: 0 bases; J trimming: 3 bases; junction bases outside the gene matches: 7. Germline V gives CDR1 MGHRA, CDR2 YSYEKL. CDR3 size: 17 residues. The DNA of the CDR3 is TGCGCCAGCAGCCAAGATGGGGCGGGAGGGCCTACAGATACGCAGTATTTT. Protein product: CASSQDGAGGPTDTQYF.

The J gene is TRBJ2-7, the V gene TRBV6-4; D may be TRBD2 (5 bases). The germline gives CDR1 MRHNA, CDR2 SNTAGT. V was trimmed by 2 bases and J by 4 bases, leaving 12 bases between them. This CDR3 has 14 residues. The CDR3 nucleotides read TGTGCCAGCAGTGACCCTCACGGAGGTTACGAGCAGTACTTC. Its protein is CASSDPHGGYEQYF.

The rearrangement links TRBV19 to TRBJ2-7; 8 bases agree with TRBD2. This CDR3 region has 15 residues. J was trimmed by 2 bases and V by 6 bases; bases with no gene match: 9. CDR1 is LNHDA and CDR2 is SQIVND in the germline V gene (reference sequence). As DNA, the CDR3 is TGTGCCAGTAGCCCCCTGGCGGGGGGAACCTACGAGCAGTACTTC. This sequence encodes CASSPLAGGTYEQYF. Complete variable domain (other parts from reference TRBV19 and TRBJ2-7): DGGITQSPKYLFRKEGQNVTLSCEQNLNHDAMYWYRQDPGQGLRLIYYSQIVNDFQKGDIAEGYSVSREKKESFPLTVTSAQKNPTAFYLCASSPLAGGTYEQYFGPGTRLTVT.

This chain uses TRBV27 with TRBJ2-7; 8 bases align to TRBD2. There are 15 residues in the CDR3. V lost 6 bases and J lost 9; bases outside the gene matches: 16. Per the germline V gene, CDR1 is MNHEY and CDR2 is SMNVEV (reference sequence). CDR3 sequence (DNA): TGTGCCAGCAGCAAAGCGGGACTAGATTCGCGAGGGCAGTACTTC. It encodes CASSKAGLDSRGQYF.